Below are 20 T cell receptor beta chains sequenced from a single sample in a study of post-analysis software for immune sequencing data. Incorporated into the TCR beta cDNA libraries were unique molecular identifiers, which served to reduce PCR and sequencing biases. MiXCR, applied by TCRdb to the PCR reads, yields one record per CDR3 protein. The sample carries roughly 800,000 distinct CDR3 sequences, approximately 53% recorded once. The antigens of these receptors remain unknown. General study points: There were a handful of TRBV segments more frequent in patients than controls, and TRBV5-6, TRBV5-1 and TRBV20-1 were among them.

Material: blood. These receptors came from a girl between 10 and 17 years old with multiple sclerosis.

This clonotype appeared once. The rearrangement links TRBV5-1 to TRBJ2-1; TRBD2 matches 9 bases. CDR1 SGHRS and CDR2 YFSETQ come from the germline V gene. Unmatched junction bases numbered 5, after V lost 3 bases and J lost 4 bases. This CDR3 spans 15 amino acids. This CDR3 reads CASSSQRGAYNEQFF. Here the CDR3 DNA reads TGCGCCAGCAGCTCCCAGCGGGGGGCTTACAATGAGCAGTTCTTC.

The CDR3 coding sequence is TGCAGTGCTAGAGATTGGGGGACTGGCGGGTACCAAGAGACCCAGTACTTC. The encoded protein is CSARDWGTGGYQETQYF. The V call is TRBV20-1, the J call TRBJ2-5, with D possibly matching TRBD2 (6 bases). Germline values: CDR1 DFQATT, CDR2 SNEGSKA (reference sequence). The germline V and J ends were trimmed by 0 bases and 0 bases, with 17 bases remaining between them. The CDR3 runs 17 residues.

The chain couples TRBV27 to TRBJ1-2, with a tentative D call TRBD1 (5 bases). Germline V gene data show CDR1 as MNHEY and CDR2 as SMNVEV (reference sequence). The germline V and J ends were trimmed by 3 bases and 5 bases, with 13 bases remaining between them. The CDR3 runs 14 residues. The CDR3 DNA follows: TGTGCCAGCAGTTTTAAGTCGGGGGGTTATGGCTACACCTTC. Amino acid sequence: CASSFKSGGYGYTF.

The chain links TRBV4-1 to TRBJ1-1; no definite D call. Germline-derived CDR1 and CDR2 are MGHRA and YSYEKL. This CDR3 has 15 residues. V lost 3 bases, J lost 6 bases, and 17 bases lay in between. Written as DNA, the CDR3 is TGCGCCAGCAGCCACATCGCGGGCAGTACCGCTGAAGCTTTCTTT. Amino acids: CASSHIAGSTAEAFF.

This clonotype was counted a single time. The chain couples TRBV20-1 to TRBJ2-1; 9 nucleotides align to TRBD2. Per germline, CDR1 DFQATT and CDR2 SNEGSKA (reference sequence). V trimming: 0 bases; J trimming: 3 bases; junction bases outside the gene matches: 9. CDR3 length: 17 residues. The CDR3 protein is CSARDLSGSGGYNEQFF. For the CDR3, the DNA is TGCAGTGCTAGAGACCTTTCAGGTAGCGGGGGCTACAATGAGCAGTTCTTC.

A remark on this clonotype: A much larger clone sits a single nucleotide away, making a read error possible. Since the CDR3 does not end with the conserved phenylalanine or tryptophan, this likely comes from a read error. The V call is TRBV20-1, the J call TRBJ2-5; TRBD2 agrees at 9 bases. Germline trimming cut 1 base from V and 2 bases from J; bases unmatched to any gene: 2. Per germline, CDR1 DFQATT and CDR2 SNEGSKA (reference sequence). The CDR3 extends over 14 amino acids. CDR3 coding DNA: TGCAGTGCTAGAGGACTAGCGGAACAAGAGACCCAGTACTGC. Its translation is CSARGLAEQETQYC.

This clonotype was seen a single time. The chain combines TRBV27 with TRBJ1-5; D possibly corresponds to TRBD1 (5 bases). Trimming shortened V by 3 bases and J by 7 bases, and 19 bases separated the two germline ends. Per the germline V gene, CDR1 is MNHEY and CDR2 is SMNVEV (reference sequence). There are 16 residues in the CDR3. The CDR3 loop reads CASSLGTPVGNQPQHF. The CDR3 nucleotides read TGTGCCAGCAGTTTGGGGACTCCTGTAGGAAACCAGCCCCAGCATTTT.

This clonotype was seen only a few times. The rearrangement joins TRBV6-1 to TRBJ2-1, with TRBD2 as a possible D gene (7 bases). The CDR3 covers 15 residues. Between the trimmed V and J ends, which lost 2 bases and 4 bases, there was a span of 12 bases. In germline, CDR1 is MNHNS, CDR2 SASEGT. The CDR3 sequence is CASSETGGRYNEQFF. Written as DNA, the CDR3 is TGTGCCAGCAGTGAAACGGGGGGCAGGTACAATGAGCAGTTCTTC.

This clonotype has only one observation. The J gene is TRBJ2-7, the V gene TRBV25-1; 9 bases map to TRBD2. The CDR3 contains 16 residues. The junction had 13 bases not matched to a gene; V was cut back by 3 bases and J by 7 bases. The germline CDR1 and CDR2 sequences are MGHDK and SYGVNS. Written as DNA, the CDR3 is TGTGCCAGCAGTGACGACCTAGCGGGAAGCCACAATGAGCAGTACTTC. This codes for CASSDDLAGSHNEQYF.

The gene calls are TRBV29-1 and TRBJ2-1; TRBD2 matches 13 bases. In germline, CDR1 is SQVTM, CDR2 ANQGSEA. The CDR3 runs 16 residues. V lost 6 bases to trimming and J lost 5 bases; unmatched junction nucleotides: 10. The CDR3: CSVQPGLAGSHNEQFF. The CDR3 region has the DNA TGCAGCGTCCAGCCGGGACTAGCGGGAAGTCACAATGAGCAGTTCTTC.

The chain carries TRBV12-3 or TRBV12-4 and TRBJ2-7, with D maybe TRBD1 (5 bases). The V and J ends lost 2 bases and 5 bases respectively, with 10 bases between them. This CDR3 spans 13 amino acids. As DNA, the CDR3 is TGTGCCAGCAGTTTAAGGGGCCTGGACGAGCAGTACTTC. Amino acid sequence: CASSLRGLDEQYF.

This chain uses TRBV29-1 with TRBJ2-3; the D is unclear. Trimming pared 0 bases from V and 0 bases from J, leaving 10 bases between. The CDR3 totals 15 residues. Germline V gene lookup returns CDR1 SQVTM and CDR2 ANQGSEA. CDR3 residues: CSVEDWTASTDTQYF. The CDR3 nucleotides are TGCAGCGTTGAAGATTGGACGGCTAGCACAGATACGCAGTATTTT.

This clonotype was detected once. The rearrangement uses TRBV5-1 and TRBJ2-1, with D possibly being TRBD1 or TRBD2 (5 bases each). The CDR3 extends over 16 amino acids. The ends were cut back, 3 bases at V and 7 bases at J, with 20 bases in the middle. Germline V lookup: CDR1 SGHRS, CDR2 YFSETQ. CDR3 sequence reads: CASSSPRGRLSNEQFF. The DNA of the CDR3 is TGCGCCAGCAGCTCCCCCCGGGGCAGACTGTCGAATGAGCAGTTCTTC.

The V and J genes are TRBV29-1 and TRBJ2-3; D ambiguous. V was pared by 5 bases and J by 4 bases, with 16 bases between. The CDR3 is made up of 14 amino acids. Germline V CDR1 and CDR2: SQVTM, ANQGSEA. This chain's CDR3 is CSVLVQPWSDTQYF. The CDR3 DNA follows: TGCAGCGTTTTGGTGCAGCCATGGTCAGATACGCAGTATTTT.

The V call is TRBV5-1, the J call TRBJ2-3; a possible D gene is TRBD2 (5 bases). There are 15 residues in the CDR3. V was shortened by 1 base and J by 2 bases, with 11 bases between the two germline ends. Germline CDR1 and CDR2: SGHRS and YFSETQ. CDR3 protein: CASSLSSLLTDTQYF. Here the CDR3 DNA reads TGCGCCAGCAGCTTGTCTAGCCTCCTCACAGATACGCAGTATTTT.

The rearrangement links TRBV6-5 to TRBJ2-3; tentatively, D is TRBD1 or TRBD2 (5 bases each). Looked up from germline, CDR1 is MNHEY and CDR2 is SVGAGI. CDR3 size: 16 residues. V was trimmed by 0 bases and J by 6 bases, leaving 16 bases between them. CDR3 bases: TGTGCCAGCAGTTACTCGATCCCGGGACGGTGGGATACGCAGTATTTT. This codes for CASSYSIPGRWDTQYF.

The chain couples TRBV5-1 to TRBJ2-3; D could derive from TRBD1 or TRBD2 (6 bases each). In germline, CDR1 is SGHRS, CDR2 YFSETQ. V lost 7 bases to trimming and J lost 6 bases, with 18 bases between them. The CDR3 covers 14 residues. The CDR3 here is CASRRGYGSDTQYF. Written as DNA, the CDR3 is TGCGCCAGCCGGAGGGGGTATGGATCGGATACGCAGTATTTT.

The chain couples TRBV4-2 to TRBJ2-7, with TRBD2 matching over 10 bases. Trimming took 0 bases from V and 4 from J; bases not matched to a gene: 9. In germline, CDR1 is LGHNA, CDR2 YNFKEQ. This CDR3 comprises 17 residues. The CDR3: CASSQEGFTSGTYEQYF. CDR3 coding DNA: TGTGCCAGCAGCCAAGAAGGCTTCACTAGCGGGACTTACGAGCAGTACTTC.

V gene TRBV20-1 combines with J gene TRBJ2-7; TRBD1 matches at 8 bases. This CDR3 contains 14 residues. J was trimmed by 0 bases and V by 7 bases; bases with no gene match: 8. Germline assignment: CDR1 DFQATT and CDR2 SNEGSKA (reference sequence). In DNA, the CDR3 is TGCAGTGTTAACCGACAGGGGAGCTCCTACGAGCAGTACTTC. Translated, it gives CSVNRQGSSYEQYF.

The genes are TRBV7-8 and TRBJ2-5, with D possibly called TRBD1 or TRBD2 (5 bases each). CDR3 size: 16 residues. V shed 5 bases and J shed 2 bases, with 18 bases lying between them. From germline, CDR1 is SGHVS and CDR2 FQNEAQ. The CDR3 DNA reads TGTGCCAGCAGCGCCATCTTTCGGGGCGGTCAAGAGACCCAGTACTTC. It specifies CASSAIFRGGQETQYF.